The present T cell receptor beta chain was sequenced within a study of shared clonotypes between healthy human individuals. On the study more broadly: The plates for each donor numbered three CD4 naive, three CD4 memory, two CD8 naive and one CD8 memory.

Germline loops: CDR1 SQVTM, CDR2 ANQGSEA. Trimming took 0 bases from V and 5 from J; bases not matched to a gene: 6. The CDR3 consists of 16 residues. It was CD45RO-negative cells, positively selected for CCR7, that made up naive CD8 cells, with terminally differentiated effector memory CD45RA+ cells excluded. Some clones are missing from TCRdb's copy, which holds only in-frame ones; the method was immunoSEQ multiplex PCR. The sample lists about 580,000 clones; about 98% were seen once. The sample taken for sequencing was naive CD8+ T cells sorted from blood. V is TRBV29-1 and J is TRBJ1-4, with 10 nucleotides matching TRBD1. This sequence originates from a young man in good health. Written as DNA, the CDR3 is TGCAGCGTTGAAGAAACGGGACAGGGGTCGAATGAAAAACTGTTTTTT. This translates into CSVEETGQGSNEKLFF.